The clone carrying this TCR beta chain was counted only a few times. Its specificity is unknown. This entry comes from a study of brain metastases from non-small cell lung cancer. The study's findings and limits: T-cell infiltration was lower in brain metastases than primaries (P < 0.001). Expanded T-cell clones appeared in around 60% of brain metastases over primaries. Brain metastases shared most TCR repertoire with primaries, with sparse T cells.

The germline gives CDR1 MDHEN, CDR2 SYDVKM. Between the trimmed V and J ends, which lost 4 bases and 6 bases, there was a span of 13 bases. CDR3 length equals 14 residues. Here immunoSEQ multiplex PCR was the method, and the copy in TCRdb shows in-frame clones only, minus some. The top ten hold 5% to 6.5% of the sample, which has a few thousand clones, around 85% seen once. The TCR sequence derives from a donor at least 40 years old with non-small cell lung cancer. What was sequenced was primary lung tumor tissue. The J gene is TRBJ2-1, the V gene TRBV28, with D uncertain. CDR3 coding DNA: TGTGCCAGCAGTTCCCCCAATCGGGCCAATGAGCAGTTCTTC. It translates to CASSSPNRANEQFF.